The source of this T cell receptor (beta chain) is a study of cytomegalovirus exposure and HLA in healthy donors. As to this clone: What it binds is unknown.

PCR was performed using 60 Vbeta and 13 Jbeta primers. Repertoires were generated with immunoSEQ multiplex PCR, while TCRdb's copy carries only in-frame clones and drops some. The sample consists of 85,000 to 100,000 clones, 64% of them appearing once. Nominal health characterized the donors when sampled, though unrecorded immune exposures were likely. In germline, CDR1 is SQVTM, CDR2 ANQGSEA. V lost 0 bases, J lost 0 bases, and 7 bases stayed unmatched. This CDR3 contains 16 residues. Study-wide results and limits: Most TCR sequences were uncommon, yet certain public TCRs appeared in many donors. Later on, an analysis found that several of the most significant clusters appeared to be linked to common viral pathogens, which included parvovirus B19. About 150 TCR beta chains were listed as cytomegalovirus-associated.

The source is a human donor in good health. This rearrangement joins TRBV29-1 to TRBJ2-7; 8 bases map to TRBD1. Specimen: PBMCs. The CDR3 DNA follows: TGCAGCGTTGAAGATCCTCTTACAGGGGGCTCCTACGAGCAGTACTTC. Its protein is CSVEDPLTGGSYEQYF.